These 30 T cell receptor beta chains were sequenced from one sample in a study of shared clonotypes between healthy human individuals. Sequenced by immunoSEQ multiplex PCR; TCRdb stores in-frame clones only, minus some. The table has about 2.4 million clones, over 85% seen once; the top ten hold 0.35% to 0.45%. The sequenced sample consisted of naive CD4+ T cells from PBMCs. Subset: CD45RA+ positively selected. The receptors here all came from a man aged 18 to 29 in good health. Some clones in this sample may be carry-over from other donors' samples.

The chain couples TRBV12-5 to TRBJ2-3, with 8 bases fitting TRBD2. Germline V CDR1 and CDR2: LGHNT, FRNRAP. J gave up 4 bases and V 6 bases, and 9 bases lay outside the gene matches. The CDR3 consists of 15 residues. CDR3 region: CASGLEAGVADTQYF. The DNA of the CDR3 is TGTGCTAGTGGACTCGAAGCGGGAGTCGCAGATACGCAGTATTTT.

The chain couples TRBV7-2 to TRBJ2-3; maybe TRBD2 (6 bases). The CDR3 runs 16 residues. Germline CDR1 reads SGHTA; CDR2 reads FQGNSA. Deletions cut 3 bases from V and 1 base from J, with 14 bases between. The CDR3 DNA sequence: TGTGCCAGCAGCTTGGGGGGTTCGGTTGGCACAGATACGCAGTATTTT. Amino acids: CASSLGGSVGTDTQYF.

The table lists this clone with a count of one. The gene calls are TRBV9 and TRBJ1-3, with 8 bases matching TRBD1. The V gene's germline CDR1 is SGDLS and CDR2 YYNGEE. V dropped 3 bases and J dropped 0; count of bases not matched to a gene: 8. The CDR3 is 17 residues long. For the CDR3, the DNA is TGTGCCAGCAGCGCGCACGGACAGGGAGCCTCTGGAAACACCATATATTTT. Its translation: CASSAHGQGASGNTIYF.

The chain employs TRBV2 and TRBJ2-1, with D possibly called TRBD1 or TRBD2 (5 bases each). Between the trimmed V and J ends, which lost 6 bases and 1 base, there was a span of 10 bases. CDR1 and CDR2 from the germline V gene are SNHLY and FYNNEI. CDR3 length: 14 amino acids. The CDR3 loop reads CASSPGRSYNEQFF. The CDR3 DNA reads as TGTGCCAGCAGCCCGGGACGGTCCTACAATGAGCAGTTCTTC.

This clone was detected once. V usage is TRBV29-1 and J usage is TRBJ2-5; the match to TRBD2 covers 12 bases. In germline, CDR1 is SQVTM, CDR2 ANQGSEA. The CDR3 consists of 17 residues. With 7 bases clipped from V and 1 base from J, the junction kept 13 bases outside the gene matches. CDR3 bases: TGCAGCGCCCAGACTAGCGGGAGCGGTTGGGCCCAAGAGACCCAGTACTTC. Its protein product is CSAQTSGSGWAQETQYF.

Points on this clone: Other DNA sequences of this sample code for an identical CDR3. This sequence joins TRBV5-4 and TRBJ2-1, with 9 bases that match TRBD2. Germline CDR1 is SGHNT and CDR2 is YYREEE (reference sequence). V was pared by 4 bases and J by 1 base, with 3 bases of the junction left unmatched. This CDR3 comprises 15 residues. CDR3 loop: CASSPAGGSYNEQFF. The CDR3 nucleotides are TGTGCCAGCAGCCCAGCGGGGGGATCCTACAATGAGCAGTTCTTC.

CDR3 loop: CASSPRPVDEQFF. CDR3 bases: TGTGCCAGCAGCCCGCGACCAGTCGATGAGCAGTTCTTC. The chain is built from TRBV7-8 and TRBJ2-1; no clear D gene. There are 13 residues in the CDR3. Germline V gene lookup returns CDR1 SGHVS and CDR2 FQNEAQ. The germline V and J ends were trimmed by 5 bases and 8 bases, with 13 bases remaining between them.

V gene TRBV5-1 combines with J gene TRBJ1-1, with 10 nucleotides matching TRBD1. CDR1 and CDR2 (germline): SGHRS, YFSETQ. This CDR3 has 17 residues. With V trimmed by 1 base and J by 6 bases, 12 bases remained unmatched. This CDR3 is CASSLSTGGTGLSEAFF. In DNA, the CDR3 is TGCGCCAGCAGCTTGTCGACAGGGGGCACAGGCCTCTCTGAAGCTTTCTTT. The variable domain in full, with the rest retrieved from reference TRBV5-1 and TRBJ1-1, is KAGVTQTPRYLIKTRGQQVTLSCSPISGHRSVSWYQQTPGQGLQFLFEYFSETQRNKGNFPGRFSGRQFSNSRSEMNVSTLELGDSALYLCASSLSTGGTGLSEAFFGQGTRLTVV.

In the case of this clone: This specimen includes other DNA sequences encoding the same CDR3. The gene calls are TRBV5-1 and TRBJ2-5, with 8 bases identical to TRBD1. V shed 2 bases and J 5 bases; nucleotides not matched to a gene: 5. Germline loops: CDR1 SGHRS, CDR2 YFSETQ. The CDR3 totals 14 residues. CDR3 DNA: TGCGCCAGCAGCTTAGGACAGGGATGGGAGACCCAGTACTTC. Its translation is CASSLGQGWETQYF.

This chain connects TRBV2 to TRBJ1-1, with 11 bases fitting TRBD1. The V segment lost 6 bases and the J segment 5 bases; nucleotides outside the gene matches: 14. The CDR3 covers 17 residues. Germline CDR1 and CDR2: SNHLY and FYNNEI. CDR3 in DNA: TGTGCCAGCAGAAAGAACCCCGGGACAGGGGGGAGGACTGAAGCTTTCTTT. As protein: CASRKNPGTGGRTEAFF.

About this clone itself: This specimen includes other DNA sequences encoding the same CDR3. The V call is TRBV5-4, the J call TRBJ2-7, with D perhaps TRBD1 or TRBD2 (5 bases each). Germline V gene sequence: CDR1 SGHNT, CDR2 YYREEE (reference sequence). The CDR3 has 13 residues. The ends were cut back, 4 bases at V and 4 bases at J, with 12 bases in the middle. The CDR3 coding sequence is TGTGCCAGCAGCCCCGGGGACCTTTACGAGCAGTACTTC. It translates to CASSPGDLYEQYF.

The chain couples TRBV5-4 to TRBJ2-1, with 12 bases that match TRBD2. CDR1 is SGHNT, CDR2 YYREEE, per germline (reference sequence). V gave up 4 bases and J gave up 7 bases; unmatched junction bases: 12. The CDR3 length is 17 residues. This CDR3 is CASSLPPRTSGKNEQFF. The CDR3 DNA follows: TGTGCCAGCAGCCTCCCCCCCCGGACTAGCGGGAAAAATGAGCAGTTCTTC. Looking up the rest from reference TRBV5-4 and TRBJ2-1 gives the full variable domain: ETGVTQSPTHLIKTRGQQVTLRCSSQSGHNTVSWYQQALGQGPQFIFQYYREEENGRGNFPPRFSGLQFPNYSSELNVNALELDDSALYLCASSLPPRTSGKNEQFFGPGTRLTVL.

This sequence joins TRBV19 and TRBJ1-1; 7 bases agree with TRBD1. V shed 4 bases and J 8 bases; nucleotides not matched to a gene: 13. This CDR3 is built from 15 residues. Germline CDR1 is LNHDA and CDR2 is SQIVND (reference sequence). This chain's CDR3 is CASSKPNRGGLEAFF. The CDR3 bases are TGTGCCAGTAGTAAGCCCAACAGGGGAGGTTTGGAAGCTTTCTTT.

The chain links TRBV29-1 to TRBJ2-2; possible D gene TRBD2, 5 bases. Germline CDR1 is SQVTM and CDR2 is ANQGSEA. The CDR3 contains 11 residues. The V end lost 3 bases, the J end lost 16 bases, and 15 bases lay between the germline ends. CDR3: CSVEYGGLPFF. CDR3 nucleotides: TGCAGCGTTGAGTATGGAGGTTTGCCGTTTTTT.

This rearrangement joins TRBV7-9 to TRBJ2-7, with D perhaps being TRBD1 or TRBD2 (5 bases each). Trimming removed 2 bases from V and 9 bases from J, with 11 bases in between. The germline CDR1 and CDR2 sequences are SEHNR and FQNEAQ (reference sequence). The CDR3 has 12 amino acids. CDR3: CASSLHQGTQYF. CDR3 nucleotide sequence: TGTGCCAGCAGCTTACATCAAGGGACGCAGTACTTC.

This clone was counted between two and nine times. An end of the junction differs from the germline gene, which may be a read error. The rearrangement joins TRBV2 to TRBJ1-2; tentative D call: TRBD1 (5 bases). The CDR3 length is 11 residues. Germline V gene lookup returns CDR1 SNHLY and CDR2 FYNNEI. CDR3 DNA: TGTGCCAGCAGTGAGGCCAAGACAGAAGTCTTC. Translated, it gives CASSEAKTEVF.

Worth noting for this clone: Other DNA sequences in the same sample also yield this CDR3. The V and J genes are TRBV9 and TRBJ2-7; the match to TRBD1 covers 9 bases. Germline V gene sequence: CDR1 SGDLS, CDR2 YYNGEE. The CDR3 runs 14 residues. The trim removed 2 bases at V and 2 bases at J, leaving 2 bases unmatched. CDR3 protein: CASSVGTGTYEQYF. In DNA form, the CDR3 reads TGTGCCAGCAGCGTTGGGACAGGGACCTACGAGCAGTACTTC. The whole variable domain, filled in from reference TRBV9 and TRBJ2-7, reads DSGVTQTPKHLITATGQRVTLRCSPRSGDLSVYWYQQSLDQGLQFLIQYYNGEERAKGNILERFSAQQFPDLHSELNLSSLELGDSALYFCASSVGTGTYEQYFGPGTRLTVT.

As to this clone: Distinct nucleotide sequences in the sample also encode this CDR3. The chain recombines TRBV5-1 with TRBJ1-4; 7 bases agree with TRBD1. The length of the CDR3 is 15 residues. Trimming took 0 bases from V and 4 from J; bases not matched to a gene: 3. Germline V gene sequence: CDR1 SGHRS, CDR2 YFSETQ. CDR3 residues: CASSLGGTVNEKLFF. For the CDR3, the DNA is TGCGCCAGCAGCTTGGGGGGGACAGTTAATGAAAAACTGTTTTTT.

V usage is TRBV27 and J usage is TRBJ2-7; 7 nucleotides line up with TRBD1. Germline values: CDR1 MNHEY, CDR2 SMNVEV (reference sequence). V was clipped by 8 bases and J by 4 bases; unmatched bases: 14. The CDR3 has 15 residues. CDR3 sequence reads: CASGKKGGSTYEQYF. In DNA, the CDR3 is TGTGCCAGCGGAAAGAAAGGGGGCAGTACATACGAGCAGTACTTC.

The rearrangement joins TRBV5-1 to TRBJ2-7; TRBD1 is a possible D gene (7 bases). This CDR3 is built from 16 residues. CDR1 and CDR2 from the germline V gene are SGHRS and YFSETQ. Trimming cost V 0 bases and J 0 bases, with 13 bases left between them. CDR3 region: CASSLVPGGISYEQYF. CDR3 bases: TGCGCCAGCAGCTTGGTCCCAGGGGGGATCTCCTACGAGCAGTACTTC.

The chain couples TRBV15 to TRBJ1-2; 7 bases are a match to TRBD1. Germline V gene data show CDR1 as LNHNV and CDR2 as YYDKDF (reference sequence). The ends lost 1 base at V and 6 bases at J; junction bases unmatched: 11. CDR3 length: 16 residues. CDR3 coding DNA: TGTGCCACCAGCAGAGCCCCGCAGGGGGGTCGGAATGGCTACACCTTC. Protein sequence: CATSRAPQGGRNGYTF.

This clone showed up just once. This sequence joins TRBV11-2 and TRBJ1-1; D uncertain. The CDR3 has 12 residues. With 2 bases removed from V and 4 bases from J, the gap between germline ends came to 5 bases. Germline values: CDR1 SGHAT, CDR2 FQNNGV. CDR3 sequence: CASSLLTTEAFF. The CDR3 bases are TGTGCCAGCAGCTTATTGACCACTGAAGCTTTCTTT.

The genes are TRBV28 and TRBJ2-7; D unclear. Germline V gene sequence: CDR1 MDHEN, CDR2 SYDVKM. V lost 6 bases to trimming and J lost 2 bases, with 17 bases between them. The CDR3 runs 15 residues. CDR3 region: CASSTQRVSPYEQYF. The CDR3 DNA reads TGTGCCAGCAGCACTCAACGAGTGAGCCCCTACGAGCAGTACTTC.

V gene TRBV5-1 combines with J gene TRBJ2-5, with TRBD2 identical over 10 bases. V was clipped by 4 bases and J by 5 bases; unmatched bases: 11. This CDR3 has 16 amino acids. The germline gives CDR1 SGHRS, CDR2 YFSETQ. In DNA, the CDR3 is TGCGCCAGCAGCCCGAACCTAGCGGGAGTGCCGGAGACCCAGTACTTC. The encoded protein is CASSPNLAGVPETQYF.

DNA for the CDR3: TGCGCCAGCAGCTTGGCCCCTATAAGCACAGATACGCAGTATTTT. The encoded protein is CASSLAPISTDTQYF. The V and J genes are TRBV5-1 and TRBJ2-3; D gene ambiguous. The V end was cut by 0 bases, the J end by 0 bases, with 8 bases between. The CDR3 is made up of 15 amino acids. Germline V gene data show CDR1 as SGHRS and CDR2 as YFSETQ. Full variable domain (missing parts from reference TRBV5-1 and TRBJ2-3): KAGVTQTPRYLIKTRGQQVTLSCSPISGHRSVSWYQQTPGQGLQFLFEYFSETQRNKGNFPGRFSGRQFSNSRSEMNVSTLELGDSALYLCASSLAPISTDTQYFGPGTRLTVL.

V is TRBV19 and J is TRBJ2-5, with D perhaps matching TRBD1 or TRBD2 (6 bases each). Germline CDR1 and CDR2: LNHDA and SQIVND (reference sequence). V gave up 5 bases and J gave up 5 bases, with 15 bases separating them. CDR3 length equals 14 residues. The CDR3 loop reads CASSYGGGGETQYF. The CDR3 DNA sequence: TGTGCCAGTAGTTACGGAGGGGGAGGCGAGACCCAGTACTTC.

The V and J genes are TRBV7-3 and TRBJ2-5; a possible D gene is TRBD2 (6 bases). V lost 2 bases and J 0 bases, leaving 10 bases between the germline ends. Germline CDR1 and CDR2: SGHTA and FQGTGA. The CDR3 loop spans 15 amino acids. In nucleotides, the CDR3 is TGTGCCAGCAGCTTAGCGGGACTCGACCAAGAGACCCAGTACTTC. Encoded protein: CASSLAGLDQETQYF.

The V call is TRBV6-6, the J call TRBJ2-3; a weak D match, TRBD2 (5 bases). The CDR3 consists of 14 residues. CDR1 is MNHNY and CDR2 is SVGAGI in the germline V gene (reference sequence). The V end lost 4 bases, the J end lost 5 bases, and 13 bases lay between the germline ends. CDR3: CASSSPHREDTQYF. In DNA form, the CDR3 reads TGTGCCAGCAGTTCTCCACACCGGGAAGATACGCAGTATTTT.

The chain recombines TRBV5-5 with TRBJ1-5, with 11 positions matching TRBD1. This CDR3 is built from 16 residues. The V gene's germline CDR1 is SGHKS and CDR2 YYEKEE (reference sequence). With V trimmed by 4 bases and J by 5 bases, 8 bases remained unmatched. The CDR3 region is CASSAAGTGGYQPQHF. CDR3 bases: TGTGCCAGCAGCGCCGCGGGGACAGGGGGATATCAGCCCCAGCATTTT.

This clone was found once. CDR3 in DNA: TGTGCCAGCAGCTTAGGGGCTAGCGGGCCTTCCGAGCAGTTCTTC. Amino acids: CASSLGASGPSEQFF. V and J are TRBV5-6 and TRBJ2-1; 8 bases agree with TRBD2. The junction had 11 bases not matched to a gene; V was cut back by 2 bases and J by 10 bases. There are 15 residues in the CDR3. Per the germline V gene, CDR1 is SGHDT and CDR2 is YYEEEE. The full variable domain, rest sourced from reference TRBV5-6 and TRBJ2-1, is DAGVTQSPTHLIKTRGQQVTLRCSPKSGHDTVSWYQQALGQGPQFIFQYYEEEERQRGNFPDRFSGHQFPNYSSELNVNALLLGDSALYLCASSLGASGPSEQFFGPGTRLTVL.